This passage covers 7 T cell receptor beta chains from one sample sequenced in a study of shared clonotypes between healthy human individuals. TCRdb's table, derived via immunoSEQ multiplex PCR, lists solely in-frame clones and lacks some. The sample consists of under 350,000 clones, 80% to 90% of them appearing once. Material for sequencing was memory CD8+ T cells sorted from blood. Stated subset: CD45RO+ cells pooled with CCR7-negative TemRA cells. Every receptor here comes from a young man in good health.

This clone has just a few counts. The CDR3 DNA reads TGTGCCAGCAGCTTGGGGGCCAGTACCTACGAGCAGTACTTC. Translating gives CASSLGASTYEQYF. This chain uses TRBV5-5 with TRBJ2-7, with D unclear. Germline CDR1 SGHKS, CDR2 YYEKEE (reference sequence). Deletions cut 0 bases from V and 2 bases from J, with 9 bases between. This CDR3 is 14 amino acids long.

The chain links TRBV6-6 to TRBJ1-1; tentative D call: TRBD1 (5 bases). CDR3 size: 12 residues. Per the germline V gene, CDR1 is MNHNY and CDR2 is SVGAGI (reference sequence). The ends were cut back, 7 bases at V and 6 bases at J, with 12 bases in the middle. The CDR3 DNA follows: TGTGCCAGCACATGGCAGGGCGCTGAAGCTTTCTTT. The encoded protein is CASTWQGAEAFF.

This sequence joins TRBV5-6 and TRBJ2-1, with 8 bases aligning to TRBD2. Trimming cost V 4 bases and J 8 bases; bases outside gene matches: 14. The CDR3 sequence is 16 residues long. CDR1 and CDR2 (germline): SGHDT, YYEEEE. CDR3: CASSMASFREGHEQFF. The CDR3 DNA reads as TGTGCCAGCAGCATGGCTAGCTTCCGGGAGGGCCATGAGCAGTTCTTC.

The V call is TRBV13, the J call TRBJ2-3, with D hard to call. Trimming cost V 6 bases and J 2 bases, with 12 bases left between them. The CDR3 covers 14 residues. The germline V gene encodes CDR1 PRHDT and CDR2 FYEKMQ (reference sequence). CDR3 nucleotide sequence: TGTGCCAGCAGGGCACCCAGTATCACAGATACGCAGTATTTT. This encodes CASRAPSITDTQYF.

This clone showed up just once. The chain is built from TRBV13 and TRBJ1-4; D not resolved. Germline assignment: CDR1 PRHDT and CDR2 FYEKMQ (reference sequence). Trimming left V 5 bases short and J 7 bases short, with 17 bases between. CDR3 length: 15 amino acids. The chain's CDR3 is CASSTGRLSAEKLFF. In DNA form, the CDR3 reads TGTGCCAGCAGCACGGGCAGGTTGTCAGCTGAAAAACTGTTTTTT. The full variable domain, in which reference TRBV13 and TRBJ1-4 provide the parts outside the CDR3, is AAGVIQSPRHLIKEKRETATLKCYPIPRHDTVYWYQQGPGQDPQFLISFYEKMQSDKGSIPDRFSAQQFSDYHSELNMSSLELGDSALYFCASSTGRLSAEKLFFGSGTQLSVL.

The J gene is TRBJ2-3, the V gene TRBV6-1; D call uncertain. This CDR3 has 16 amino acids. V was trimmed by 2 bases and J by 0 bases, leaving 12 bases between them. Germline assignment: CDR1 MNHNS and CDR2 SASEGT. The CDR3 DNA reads TGTGCCAGCAGTGAATATGCCGGAGCTAGCACAGATACGCAGTATTTT. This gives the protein CASSEYAGASTDTQYF.

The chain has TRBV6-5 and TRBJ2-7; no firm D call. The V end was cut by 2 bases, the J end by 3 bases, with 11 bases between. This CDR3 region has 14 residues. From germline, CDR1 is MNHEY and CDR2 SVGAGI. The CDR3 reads CASSYVGPGYEQYF. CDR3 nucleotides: TGTGCCAGCAGTTACGTGGGCCCAGGCTACGAGCAGTACTTC.